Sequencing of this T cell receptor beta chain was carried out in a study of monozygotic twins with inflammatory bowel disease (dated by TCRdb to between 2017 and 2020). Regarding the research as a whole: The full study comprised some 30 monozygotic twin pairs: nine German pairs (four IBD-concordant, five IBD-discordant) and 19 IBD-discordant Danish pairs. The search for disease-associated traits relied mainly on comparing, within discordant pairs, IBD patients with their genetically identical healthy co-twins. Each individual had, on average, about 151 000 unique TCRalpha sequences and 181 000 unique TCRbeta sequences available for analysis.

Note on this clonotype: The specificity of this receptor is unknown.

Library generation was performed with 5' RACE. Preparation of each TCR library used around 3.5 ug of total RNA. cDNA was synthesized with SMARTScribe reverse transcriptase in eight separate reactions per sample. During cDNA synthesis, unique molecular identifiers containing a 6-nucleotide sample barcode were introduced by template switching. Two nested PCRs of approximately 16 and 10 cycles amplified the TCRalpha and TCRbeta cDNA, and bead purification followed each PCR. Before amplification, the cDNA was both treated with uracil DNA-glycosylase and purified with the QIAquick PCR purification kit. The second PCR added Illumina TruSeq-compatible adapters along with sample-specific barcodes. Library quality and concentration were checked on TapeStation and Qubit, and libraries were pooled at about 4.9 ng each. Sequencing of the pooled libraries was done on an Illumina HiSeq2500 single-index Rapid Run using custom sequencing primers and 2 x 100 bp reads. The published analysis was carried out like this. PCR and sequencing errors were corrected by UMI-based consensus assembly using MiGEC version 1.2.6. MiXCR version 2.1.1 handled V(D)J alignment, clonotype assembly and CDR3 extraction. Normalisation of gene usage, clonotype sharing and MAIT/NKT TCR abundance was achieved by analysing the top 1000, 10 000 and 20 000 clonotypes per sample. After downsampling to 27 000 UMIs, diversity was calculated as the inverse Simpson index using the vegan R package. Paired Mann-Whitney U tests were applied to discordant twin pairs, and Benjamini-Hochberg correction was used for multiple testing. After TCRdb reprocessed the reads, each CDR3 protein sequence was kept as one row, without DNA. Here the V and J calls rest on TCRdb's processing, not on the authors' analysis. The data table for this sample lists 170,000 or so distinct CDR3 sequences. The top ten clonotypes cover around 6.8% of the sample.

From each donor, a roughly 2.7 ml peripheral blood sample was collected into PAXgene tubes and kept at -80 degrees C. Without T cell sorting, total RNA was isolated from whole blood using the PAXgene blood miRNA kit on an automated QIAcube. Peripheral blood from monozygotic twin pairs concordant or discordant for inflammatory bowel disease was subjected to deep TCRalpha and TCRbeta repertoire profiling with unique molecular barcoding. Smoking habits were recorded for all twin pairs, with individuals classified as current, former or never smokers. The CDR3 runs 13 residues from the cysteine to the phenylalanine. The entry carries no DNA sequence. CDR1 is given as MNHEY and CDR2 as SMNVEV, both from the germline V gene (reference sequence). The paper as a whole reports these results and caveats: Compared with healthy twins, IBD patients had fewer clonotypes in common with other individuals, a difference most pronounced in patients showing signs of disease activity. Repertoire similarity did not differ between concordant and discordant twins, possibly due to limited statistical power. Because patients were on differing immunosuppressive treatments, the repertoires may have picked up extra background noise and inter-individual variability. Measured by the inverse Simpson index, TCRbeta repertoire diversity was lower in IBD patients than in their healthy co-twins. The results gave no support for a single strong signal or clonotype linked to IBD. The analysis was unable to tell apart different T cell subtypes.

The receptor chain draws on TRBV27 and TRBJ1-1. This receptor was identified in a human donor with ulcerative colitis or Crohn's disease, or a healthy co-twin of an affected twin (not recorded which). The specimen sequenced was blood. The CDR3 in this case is CASSLWGNTEAFF.